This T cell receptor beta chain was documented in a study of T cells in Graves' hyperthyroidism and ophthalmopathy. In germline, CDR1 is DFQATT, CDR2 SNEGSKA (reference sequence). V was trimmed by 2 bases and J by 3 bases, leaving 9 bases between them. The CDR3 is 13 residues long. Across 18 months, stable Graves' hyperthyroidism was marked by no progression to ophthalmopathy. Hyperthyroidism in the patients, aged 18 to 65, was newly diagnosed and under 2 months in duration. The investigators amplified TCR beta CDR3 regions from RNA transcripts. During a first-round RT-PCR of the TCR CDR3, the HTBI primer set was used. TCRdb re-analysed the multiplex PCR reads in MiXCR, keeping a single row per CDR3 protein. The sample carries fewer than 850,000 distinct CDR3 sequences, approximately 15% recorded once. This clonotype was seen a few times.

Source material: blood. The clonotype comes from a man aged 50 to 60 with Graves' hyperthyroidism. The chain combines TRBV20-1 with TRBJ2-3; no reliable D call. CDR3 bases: TGCAGTGCTAGAAGGAGATTAACAGATACGCAGTATTTT. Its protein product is CSARRRLTDTQYF.